Listed below are T cell receptor beta chains from one sample, sequenced in a study of blood T cell repertoires in COVID-19. Profiling relied on immunoSEQ multiplex PCR, and the TCRdb table lists in-frame clones only, not all of them. Of over 120,000 clones in the sample, over 75% were seen once. Input material: PBMCs or T cells enriched from blood (not recorded which). Receptor source: a woman aged 45-59 years who had recovered from COVID-19. The CDR3 runs from the conserved cysteine through the conserved F or W. A D gene is named only where the DNA matches it firmly. Clone sizes are given selectively: once, few, many, or a class where the clone is expanded.

V: TRBV19
D: .
size: .
J: TRBJ1-5
DNA: TGTGCCAGTAGTTACGGACCAGGGGGCAATCAGCCCCAGCATTTT
CDR3: CASSYGPGGNQPQHF

V: TRBV10-3
D: TRBD2
size: .
J: TRBJ2-7
DNA: TGTGCCATCAGTGGAACTAGCGGGTCCTACGAGCAGTACTTC
CDR3: CAISGTSGSYEQYF

V: TRBV14
D: TRBD1
size: .
J: TRBJ1-1
DNA: TGTGCCAGCAGCCTACAGGGGGCTTTCACTGAAGCTTTCTTT
CDR3: CASSLQGAFTEAFF

V: TRBV2
D: .
size: .
J: TRBJ2-2
DNA: TGTGCCAGCCAACAGGGCTCGAACACCGGGGAGCTGTTTTTT
CDR3: CASQQGSNTGELFF

V: TRBV7-8
D: .
size: .
J: TRBJ1-5
DNA: TGTGCCAGCAGCTTGGGGGCGGCGGGCAATCAGCCCCAGCATTTT
CDR3: CASSLGAAGNQPQHF

V: TRBV7-8
D: TRBD1
size: .
J: TRBJ1-4
DNA: TGTGCCAGCAGCCCCCTCGAATTTCGGACAGGGGCTGAAAAACTGTTTTTT
CDR3: CASSPLEFRTGAEKLFF

V: TRBV7-3
D: .
size: .
J: TRBJ2-2
DNA: TGTGCCAGCAGCCCCCAAGGACTGCTTAACACCGGGGAGCTGTTTTTT
CDR3: CASSPQGLLNTGELFF

V: TRBV6-5
D: TRBD1
size: once
J: TRBJ2-7
DNA: TGTGCCAGCTACGGGACAGGGGGCTTGGAGCAGTACTTC
CDR3: CASYGTGGLEQYF

V: TRBV6-2/TRBV6-3
D: TRBD1
size: few
J: TRBJ2-5
DNA: TGTGCCAGCAGTCCGGTCCCGGGACAGGGAAAGACCCAGTACTTC
CDR3: CASSPVPGQGKTQYF

V: TRBV10-2
D: .
size: .
J: TRBJ1-1
DNA: TGCGCCAGCAGGGAGGGGAGGGTGACTGAAGCTTTCTTT
CDR3: CASREGRVTEAFF

V: TRBV30
D: .
size: few
J: TRBJ1-1
DNA: TGTGCCTGGAGAAGACACCCGAACACTGAAGCTTTCTTT
CDR3: CAWRRHPNTEAFF

V: TRBV19
D: TRBD1
size: .
J: TRBJ1-2
DNA: TGTGCCAGTAGTGAATACCTCGGGACAGGGGGCTGGAATGGCTACACCTTC
CDR3: CASSEYLGTGGWNGYTF

V: TRBV20-1
D: .
size: .
J: TRBJ2-7
DNA: TGCAGTGCTAGAGAACAGTACGAGCAGTACTTC
CDR3: CSAREQYEQYF

V: TRBV7-8
D: .
size: .
J: TRBJ1-4
DNA: TGTGCCAGCAGCCAGCTGGGGGGAGGAAAACTGTTTTTT
CDR3: CASSQLGGGKLFF

V: TRBV18
D: .
size: .
J: TRBJ2-3
DNA: TGTGCCAGCTCACCACCTCAGTACACAGATACGCAGTATTTT
CDR3: CASSPPQYTDTQYF

V: TRBV6-5
D: .
size: .
J: TRBJ2-1
DNA: TGTGCCAGCAATTTACAGGGGAGGCCCCACAATGAGCAGTTCTTC
CDR3: CASNLQGRPHNEQFF

V: TRBV29-1
D: .
size: .
J: TRBJ2-3
DNA: TGCAGCCTCCATGAGGTCACAGATACGCAGTATTTT
CDR3: CSLHEVTDTQYF